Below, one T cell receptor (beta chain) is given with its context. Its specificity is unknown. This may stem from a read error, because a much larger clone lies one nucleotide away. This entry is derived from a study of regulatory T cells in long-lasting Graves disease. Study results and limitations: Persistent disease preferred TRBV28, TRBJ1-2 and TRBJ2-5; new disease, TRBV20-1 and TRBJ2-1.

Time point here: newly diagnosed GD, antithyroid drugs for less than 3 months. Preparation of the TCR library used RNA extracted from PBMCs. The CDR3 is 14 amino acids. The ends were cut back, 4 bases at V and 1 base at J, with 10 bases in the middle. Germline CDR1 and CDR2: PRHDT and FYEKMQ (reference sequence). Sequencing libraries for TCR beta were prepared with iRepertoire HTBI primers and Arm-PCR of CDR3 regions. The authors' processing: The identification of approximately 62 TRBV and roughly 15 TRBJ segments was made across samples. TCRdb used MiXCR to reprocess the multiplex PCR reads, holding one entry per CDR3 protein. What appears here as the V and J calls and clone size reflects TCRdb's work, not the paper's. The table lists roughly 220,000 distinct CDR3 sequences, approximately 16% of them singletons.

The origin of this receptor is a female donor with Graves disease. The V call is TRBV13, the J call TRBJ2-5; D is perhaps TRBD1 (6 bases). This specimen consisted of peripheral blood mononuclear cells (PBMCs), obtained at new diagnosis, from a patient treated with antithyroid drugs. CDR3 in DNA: TGTGCCAGCAGCTCGGGACAAGCCCAAGAGACCCAGTACTTC. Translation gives CASSSGQAQETQYF.